This entry lists 7 T cell receptor beta chains sequenced from one sample in a study of shared clonotypes between healthy human individuals (dated by TCRdb to about 2020). To prepare the library, the immunoSEQ multiplex PCR assay was applied. This is the immuneACCESS table as TCRdb keeps it, with only in-frame sequences that have V and J called. A part of the clones is gone; compared with another copy, unresolved V genes explain less than half, and the rest is unexplained. The sample data list approximately 1.4 million clones, and 95% to 99% of these were observed just once. The top ten clonotypes cover about 0.42% of the sample. The specimen was naive CD4+ T cells sorted from blood. Read against the paper, the sample's cell subset or site label means: CD45RA+ positively selected. The receptors shown here come from a man between 25 and 39 years old in good health.

This clone occurred once. Other DNA sequences of this sample code for an identical CDR3. The chain carries TRBV28 and TRBJ1-2, with no clear D. The germline V gene encodes CDR1 MDHEN and CDR2 SYDVKM. This CDR3 comprises 13 residues. V lost 2 bases and J 4 bases, leaving 8 bases between the germline ends. Here the CDR3 reads CASSLIGPYGYTF. CDR3 sequence (DNA): TGTGCCAGCAGTTTAATCGGGCCCTATGGCTACACCTTC.

With regard to this clone: Distinct nucleotide sequences in the sample also encode this CDR3. The chain recombines TRBV5-1 with TRBJ2-6; 9 nucleotides align to TRBD1. Germline values: CDR1 SGHRS, CDR2 YFSETQ. Trimming took 4 bases from V and 0 from J; bases not matched to a gene: 5. The CDR3 is 17 amino acids. In DNA, the CDR3 is TGCGCCAGCAGCCTGGGACAGGGAAGCTCTGGGGCCAACGTCCTGACTTTC. This codes for CASSLGQGSSGANVLTF.

The CDR3 nucleotides are TGTGCCAGCACCACGAGAGGGGAAAACACCGGGGAGCTGTTTTTT. Protein sequence: CASTTRGENTGELFF. The chain joins TRBV9 to TRBJ2-2, with D perhaps being TRBD1 or TRBD2 (5 bases each). V was shortened by 6 bases and J by 2 bases, with 14 bases between the two germline ends. Germline V lookup: CDR1 SGDLS, CDR2 YYNGEE. This CDR3 is built from 15 residues.

The rearrangement uses TRBV7-9 and TRBJ2-7; a possible D gene is TRBD2 (5 bases). Trimming removed 5 bases from V and 9 bases from J, with 17 bases in between. The germline gives CDR1 SEHNR, CDR2 FQNEAQ (reference sequence). The CDR3 loop spans 13 amino acids. The CDR3 DNA sequence: TGTGCCAGCAGCCAATACGAGTTCGGGGTGCAGTACTTC. Translating it yields CASSQYEFGVQYF.

The chain has TRBV5-5 and TRBJ1-1; D remains unclear. Trimming stripped 7 bases from V and 1 base from J, with 5 bases between. The CDR3 sequence is 11 residues long. Germline CDR1 is SGHKS and CDR2 is YYEKEE (reference sequence). The CDR3 here is CASGGNTEAFF. CDR3 coding DNA: TGTGCCAGCGGCGGGAACACTGAAGCTTTCTTT.

The chain carries TRBV6-5 and TRBJ2-1; perhaps TRBD1 as D (6 bases). V gave up 6 bases and J gave up 4 bases, with 7 bases separating them. The CDR3 runs to 12 residues. The germline V gene has CDR1 MNHEY and CDR2 SVGAGI. The CDR3 protein is CASRQGYNEQFF. Here the CDR3 DNA reads TGTGCCAGCAGGCAGGGGTACAATGAGCAGTTCTTC.

The genes are TRBV28 and TRBJ2-1; the match to TRBD1 covers 7 bases. The CDR3 is 14 amino acids. V lost 1 base and J lost 5; bases outside the gene matches: 2. CDR1 and CDR2 from the germline V gene are MDHEN and SYDVKM. The CDR3 DNA follows: TGTGCCAGCAGTTTATCGGGACAGAACAATGAGCAGTTCTTC. Its translation is CASSLSGQNNEQFF.